These 7 T cell receptor beta chains share one sample of origin, sequenced in a study of CXCR3-negative and CXCR3-positive naive CD8 T cells. Findings and limits, study-wide: Against CXCR3-negative naive cells, CXCR3-positive naive cells showed more hydrophobic TRB CDR3s.

Carrying UMI labels, the TRB cDNA libraries were prepared through 5' RACE. After re-calling the 5' RACE reads, TCRdb lists one entry per CDR3 protein, DNA absent. The sample holds over 55,000 distinct CDR3 sequences. Antigen specificity for these receptors is unknown. The material sequenced was naive CXCR3+ CD8+ T cells from blood. As to subset: CD45RO-CCR7+CD27+CD95- naive CD8+ T cells expressing CXCR3 (TNR3+). The source is a human donor in good health. Some clones in this sample may be carry-over from other donors' samples.

The chain has TRBV7-6 and TRBJ2-7; TCRdb lists TRBD2, though no DNA is available to test this call. CDR1 and CDR2 (germline): SGHVS, FNYEAQ. This CDR3 has 14 amino acids. The CDR3 here is CASSRGGSIYEQYF.

The gene calls are TRBV3-1 and TRBJ2-7; TCRdb's D call, TRBD1, is unchecked because there is no DNA. This CDR3 is 18 amino acids long. Germline V gene lookup returns CDR1 LGHDT and CDR2 YNNKEL (reference sequence). CDR3 loop: CASSPSRDRPQHHYEQYF.

The chain employs TRBV12-3 or TRBV12-4 and TRBJ1-6; lacking DNA, the TRBD1 call made by TCRdb goes unchecked. The CDR3 runs to 14 residues. CDR3 sequence: CASSRTGGPSPLHF.

The chain carries TRBV7-9 and TRBJ2-2. The length of the CDR3 is 14 residues. The germline gives CDR1 SEHNR, CDR2 FQNEAQ (reference sequence). The CDR3 reads CASRPHANTGELFF.

V usage is TRBV11-3 and J usage is TRBJ1-2. The CDR3 runs 15 residues. Looked up from germline, CDR1 is SGHNT and CDR2 is YENEEA. The CDR3 reads CASSLDPRSLYGYTF. Filled out from reference TRBV11-3 and TRBJ1-2, the complete variable domain reads EAGVVQSPRYKIIEKKQPVAFWCNPISGHNTLYWYLQNLGQGPELLIRYENEEAVDDSQLPKDRFSAERLKGVDSTLKIQPAELGDSAVYLCASSLDPRSLYGYTFGSGTRLTVV.

The chain combines TRBV4-2 with TRBJ2-1. CDR3 size: 16 residues. Germline values: CDR1 LGHNA, CDR2 YNFKEQ. CDR3: CASSPGLAGSYNEQFF.

The V gene is TRBV20-1, the J gene TRBJ2-3; TCRdb reports TRBD1, a call that lacks DNA to check it against. CDR1 and CDR2 (germline): DFQATT, SNEGSKA (reference sequence). The CDR3 sequence is 15 residues long. CDR3 sequence reads: CSATGQVHTAYTQYF.